This T cell receptor beta chain was sequenced during a study of CD8 T cells in ankylosing spondylitis. Whole-study findings and limits: Disease-linked clones were found to be CD8+ and relatively rare in peripheral blood.

Quantitative molecular-barcoded 5'-RACE generated the TCR beta libraries. TCRdb re-analysed the 5' RACE reads in MiXCR, keeping a single row per CDR3 protein. The sample lists 250,000 to 350,000 distinct CDR3 sequences, about 20% occurring once. The CDR3 consists of 16 residues. The germline gives CDR1 SGHRS, CDR2 YFSETQ. V was shortened by 4 bases and J by 5 bases, with 22 bases between the two germline ends. A single count supports this clonotype. Its target is not known. A read error may be the cause here, since a much bigger clone is one base away. Sample: blood, either unsorted or a sorted T cell fraction (not recorded which). This sequence joins TRBV5-1 and TRBJ2-7; either TRBD1 or TRBD2 may supply D (6 bases each). This receptor was taken from a male donor with ankylosing spondylitis or in good health (not recorded which). The CDR3 loop reads CASSIRRDKPCHEQYV. The CDR3 nucleotides are TGCGCCAGCAGCATCCGGAGGGACAAACCTTGCCACGAGCAGTACGTC.